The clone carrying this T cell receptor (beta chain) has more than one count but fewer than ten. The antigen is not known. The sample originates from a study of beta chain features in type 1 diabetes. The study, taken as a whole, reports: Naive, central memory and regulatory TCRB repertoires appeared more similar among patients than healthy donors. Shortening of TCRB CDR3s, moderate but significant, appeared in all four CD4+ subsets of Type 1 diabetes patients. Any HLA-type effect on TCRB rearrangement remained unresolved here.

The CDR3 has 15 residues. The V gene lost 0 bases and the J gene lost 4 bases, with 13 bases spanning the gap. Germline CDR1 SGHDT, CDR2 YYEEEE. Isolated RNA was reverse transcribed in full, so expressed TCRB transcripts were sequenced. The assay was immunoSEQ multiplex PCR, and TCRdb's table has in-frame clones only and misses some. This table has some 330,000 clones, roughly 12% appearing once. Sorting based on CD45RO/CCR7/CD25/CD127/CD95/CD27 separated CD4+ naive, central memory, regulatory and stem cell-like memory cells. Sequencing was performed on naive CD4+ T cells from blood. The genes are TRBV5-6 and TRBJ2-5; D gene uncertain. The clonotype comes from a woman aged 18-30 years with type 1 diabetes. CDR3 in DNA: TGTGCCAGCAGCTTGGATGGCCTTTCCCCAGAGACCCAGTACTTC. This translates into CASSLDGLSPETQYF.